The rows below give T cell receptor beta chains drawn from one sample of a study of blood T cells in healthy people across ages. TCRdb ran MiXCR on the 5' RACE reads and lists one entry per CDR3 protein. The data show around 1.7 million distinct CDR3 sequences, roughly 28% seen once. Specimen: blood. The receptor set was obtained from a woman under 40 in good health. Both conserved end residues are part of each CDR3. The order of the fields is clone size, D gene, J gene, V gene, CDR3 DNA, CDR3 protein. D genes are given only for firm matches. Clone size appears in some rows only: once, few, many, or a class for an expanded clone.

NA,NA,TRBJ2-3,TRBV7-2,TGTGCCAGCAGCTTAGAACCTAGTGCTACGCAGTATTTT,CASSLEPSATQYF
few,NA,TRBJ1-2,TRBV12-3/TRBV12-4,TGTGCCAGCAGTTTAAGCAGGTTTAACTATGGCTACACCTTC,CASSLSRFNYGYTF
few,NA,TRBJ2-1,TRBV20-1,TGCAGTGCTACGCCAAACCCTCTGAATGAGCAGTTCTTC,CSATPNPLNEQFF
few,NA,TRBJ2-5,TRBV10-3,TGTGCCATCAGTCCCGGGACGGACGAGGGGACCCAGTACTTC,CAISPGTDEGTQYF
many,TRBD2,TRBJ2-1,TRBV20-1,TGCAGTGCTGAGCGGGGGAGCTCCTACAATGAGCAGTTCTTC,CSAERGSSYNEQFF
many,NA,TRBJ2-7,TRBV7-9,TGTGCCAGCAGCTCCTACCCCTCCAGGGAGCAGTACTTC,CASSSYPSREQYF
NA,NA,TRBJ2-2,TRBV5-1,TGCGCCAGCGCACTGGACTCGGTTGGGGAGCTGTTTTTT,CASALDSVGELFF
many,TRBD2,TRBJ2-3,TRBV5-5,TGTGCCAGCAGCTTGAGTTCTAGCGGGGGAGCAGATACGCAGTATTTT,CASSLSSSGGADTQYF
few,NA,TRBJ1-6,TRBV7-9,TGTGCCAGCAGCGGGGGCAGTAACGGTAATTCACCCCTCCACTTT,CASSGGSNGNSPLHF
NA,TRBD1,TRBJ1-1,TRBV7-2,TGTGCCAGCATCCCCCAGGGGGGGAGCACTGAAGCTTTCTTT,CASIPQGGSTEAFF
NA,NA,TRBJ1-5,TRBV20-1,TGCAGTGCTAGAACGATCGAATTTAGCAATCAGCCCCAGCATTTT,CSARTIEFSNQPQHF
NA,NA,TRBJ2-5,TRBV7-7,TGTGCCAGCAGCTTACGCAGATACAATGAGCAGTACTTC,CASSLRRYNEQYF
NA,TRBD1,TRBJ2-7,TRBV20-1,TGCAGTGCTACCCGGGACAGGGAAAGCGAGCAGTACTTC,CSATRDRESEQYF
NA,NA,TRBJ2-3,TRBV20-1,TGCAGTACAAATGGTTTGGGTATGCAGTATTTT,CSTNGLGMQYF
NA,NA,TRBJ2-3,TRBV20-1,TGCAGTGCCAAGAGGTTACCTAGCACAGATACGCAGTATTTT,CSAKRLPSTDTQYF
NA,TRBD2,TRBJ2-3,TRBV20-1,TGCAGTGCTAGAGATGATTGGGCGCTGACTAGCGGGGGAATTACAGATACGCAGTATTTT,CSARDDWALTSGGITDTQYF
NA,NA,TRBJ1-6,TRBV5-1,TGCGCCAGCAGCTCTACTACGGGGTCGGGTAATTCACCCCTCCACTTT,CASSSTTGSGNSPLHF
NA,TRBD2,TRBJ2-5,TRBV5-1,TGCGTCAGCAGCCTCGGACTAGCGGCACAAGAGACCCAGTACTTC,CVSSLGLAAQETQYF
many,TRBD2,TRBJ2-5,TRBV6-2/TRBV6-3,TGTGCCAGCAGTTTTGGGACTATTCCCTGGAGGCAAGAGACCCAGTACTTC,CASSFGTIPWRQETQYF
many,NA,TRBJ2-3,TRBV2,TGTGCCAGCAGTGTTTTTAGCACAGATACGCAGTATTTT,CASSVFSTDTQYF
once,TRBD1,TRBJ2-3,TRBV20-1,TGCAGTGCTAGGGGAACAGGGGCTGTCATAGATACGCAGTATTTT,CSARGTGAVIDTQYF
many,TRBD2,TRBJ2-2,TRBV12-3/TRBV12-4,TGTGCCAGCAGTCCAAGACTAGCGGGGGTCGAGCGCACCGGGGAGCTGTTTTTT,CASSPRLAGVERTGELFF
many,NA,TRBJ2-7,TRBV12-3/TRBV12-4,TGTGCCAGCAGCCCCACAGAGGGGGACGAGCAGTACTTC,CASSPTEGDEQYF
NA,NA,TRBJ2-7,TRBV27,TGTGCCAGCAGTAAGGGGCGGGGCAGCTCCTACGAGCAGTACTTC,CASSKGRGSSYEQYF
few,NA,TRBJ2-1,TRBV4-2,TGTGCCAGCAGCCAAGGGTCAGGCCTGAACAATGAGCAGTTCTTC,CASSQGSGLNNEQFF
many,TRBD2,TRBJ2-5,TRBV7-2,TGTGCCAGCAGCTCGTGGGGCGGGAGAAGTTTGGAGACCCAGTACTTC,CASSSWGGRSLETQYF
many,NA,TRBJ2-1,TRBV7-2,TGTGCCAGCAGGCGAACGGGTGTGGGGCTTCGGTTCTTC,CASRRTGVGLRFF
many,NA,TRBJ1-2,TRBV20-1,TGCAGTGCTAGATTGAACACCTATGGCTACACCTTC,CSARLNTYGYTF
few,NA,TRBJ2-5,TRBV11-2,TGTGCCAGCAGCTTATCCGAACACCAAGAGACCCAGTACTTC,CASSLSEHQETQYF
few,TRBD1,TRBJ2-5,TRBV29-1,TGCAGCGTCGCTGGACAGGGGGGTTTAGGGGAGACCCAGTACTTC,CSVAGQGGLGETQYF
few,NA,TRBJ2-5,TRBV20-1,TGCAGTGCTCAACGGACAGTACAAGAGACCCAGTACTTC,CSAQRTVQETQYF
NA,TRBD2,TRBJ2-3,TRBV4-3,TGCGCCAGCAGCCAAGAGTTGCTAGCGGGAGGGACAGATACGCAGTATTTT,CASSQELLAGGTDTQYF
NA,NA,TRBJ1-1,TRBV6-6,TGTGCCAGCAGTACCAACCACTGGACAACCTTCCGTCTGGAAGCTTTCTTT,CASSTNHWTTFRLEAFF
NA,NA,TRBJ1-2,TRBV12-3/TRBV12-4,TGTGCCAGCATAGGAGGGGGTAACTATGGCTACACCTTC,CASIGGGNYGYTF
NA,NA,TRBJ1-2,TRBV7-9,TGTGCCAGCAGTAGAGGACAGTTCATCTATGGCTACACCTTC,CASSRGQFIYGYTF
NA,NA,TRBJ2-7,TRBV5-5,TGTGCCAGCAGCTTATATTCAGGGGATACCTACGAGCAGTACTTC,CASSLYSGDTYEQYF
few,TRBD1,TRBJ1-4,TRBV5-1,TGCGCCAGCAGCACGGGACAGGTTAATGAAAAACTGTTTTTT,CASSTGQVNEKLFF
NA,NA,TRBJ1-4,TRBV20-1,TGCAGTGCCAGGAGAAGGGCGGGTGAAAAACTGTTTTTT,CSARRRAGEKLFF
many,NA,TRBJ2-7,TRBV12-5,TGTGCTAGTGGGTACGGGAGTCGGTCCTACGAGCAGTACTTC,CASGYGSRSYEQYF
few,NA,TRBJ1-2,TRBV29-1,TGCAGCGTTGAAGAGGGTACCGGCTACACCTTC,CSVEEGTGYTF
few,TRBD2,TRBJ2-5,TRBV5-1,TGCGCCAGCAGCGGATGGGACCCCCGGGGAGGGGAGACCCAGTACTTC,CASSGWDPRGGETQYF